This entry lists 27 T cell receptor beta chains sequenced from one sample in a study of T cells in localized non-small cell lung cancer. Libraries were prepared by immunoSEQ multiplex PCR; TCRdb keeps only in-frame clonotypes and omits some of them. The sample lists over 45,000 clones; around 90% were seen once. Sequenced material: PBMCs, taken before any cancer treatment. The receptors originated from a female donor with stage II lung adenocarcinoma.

The CDR3 loop reads CASSLGQAEAFF. For the CDR3, the DNA is TGCGCCAGCAGCTTGGGGCAGGCTGAAGCTTTCTTT. The chain uses TRBV5-1 and TRBJ1-1; D gene uncertain. The CDR3 runs to 12 residues. Trimming took off 0 bases at V and 6 bases at J, with 6 bases between the two ends. CDR1 and CDR2 (germline): SGHRS, YFSETQ.

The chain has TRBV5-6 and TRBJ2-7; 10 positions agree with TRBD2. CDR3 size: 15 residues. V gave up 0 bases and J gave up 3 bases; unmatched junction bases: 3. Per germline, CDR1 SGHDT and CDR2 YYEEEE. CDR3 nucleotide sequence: TGTGCCAGCAGCTTGGGACTAGCGGGTCTCTACGAGCAGTACTTC. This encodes CASSLGLAGLYEQYF.

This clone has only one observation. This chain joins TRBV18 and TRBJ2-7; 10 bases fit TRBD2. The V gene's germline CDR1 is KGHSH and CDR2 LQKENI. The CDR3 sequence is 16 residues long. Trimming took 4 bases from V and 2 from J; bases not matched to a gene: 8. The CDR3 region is CASSLGPSGGAYEQYF. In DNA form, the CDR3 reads TGTGCCAGCTCACTCGGACCTAGCGGGGGTGCCTACGAGCAGTACTTC.

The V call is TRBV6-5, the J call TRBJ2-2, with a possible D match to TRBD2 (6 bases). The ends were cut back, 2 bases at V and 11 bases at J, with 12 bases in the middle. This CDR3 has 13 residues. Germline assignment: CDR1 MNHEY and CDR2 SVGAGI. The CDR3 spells CASSYEEGPELFF. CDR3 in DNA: TGTGCCAGCAGTTACGAGGAGGGCCCCGAGCTGTTTTTT.

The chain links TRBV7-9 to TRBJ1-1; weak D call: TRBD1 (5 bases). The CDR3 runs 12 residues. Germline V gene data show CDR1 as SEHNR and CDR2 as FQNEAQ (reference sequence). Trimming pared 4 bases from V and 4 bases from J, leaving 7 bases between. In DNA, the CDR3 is TGTGCCAGCAGCTGGGGCAGCACTGAAGCTTTCTTT. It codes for CASSWGSTEAFF.

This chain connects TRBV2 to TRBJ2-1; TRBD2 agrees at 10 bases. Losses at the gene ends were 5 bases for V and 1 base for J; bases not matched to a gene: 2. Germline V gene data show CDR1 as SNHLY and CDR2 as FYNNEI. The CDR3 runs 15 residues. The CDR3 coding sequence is TGTGCCAGCAGTCCTAGCGGGGGTTCCTACAATGAGCAGTTCTTC. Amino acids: CASSPSGGSYNEQFF.

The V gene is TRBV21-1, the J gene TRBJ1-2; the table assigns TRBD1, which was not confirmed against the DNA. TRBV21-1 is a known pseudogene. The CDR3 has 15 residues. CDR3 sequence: CASSKEGRGQDGYTF. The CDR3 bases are TGTGCCAGCAGCAAAGAGGGCAGGGGGCAGGATGGCTACACCTTC.

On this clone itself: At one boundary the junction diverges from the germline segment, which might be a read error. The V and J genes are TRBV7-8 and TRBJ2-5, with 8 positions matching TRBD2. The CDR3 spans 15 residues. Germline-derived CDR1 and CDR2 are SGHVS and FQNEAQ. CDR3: CASSGAGAGQGTQYF. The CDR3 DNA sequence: TGTGCCAGCTCCGGAGCGGGGGCAGGCCAAGGGACCCAGTACTTC. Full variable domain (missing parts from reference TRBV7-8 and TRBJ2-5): GAGVSQSPRYKVAKRGQDVALRCDPISGHVSLFWYQQALGQGPEFLTYFQNEAQLDKSGLPSDRFFAERPEGSVSTLKIQRTQQEDSAVYLCASSGAGAGQGTQYFGPGTRLLVL.

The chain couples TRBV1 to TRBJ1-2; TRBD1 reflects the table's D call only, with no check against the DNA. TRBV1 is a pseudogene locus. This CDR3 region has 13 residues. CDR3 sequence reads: CTSSHRQGDGYTF. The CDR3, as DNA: TGCACCAGCAGCCACCGACAGGGAGATGGCTACACCTTC.

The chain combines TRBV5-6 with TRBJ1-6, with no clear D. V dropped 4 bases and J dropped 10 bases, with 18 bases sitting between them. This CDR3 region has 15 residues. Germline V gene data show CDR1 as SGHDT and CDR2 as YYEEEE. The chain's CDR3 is CASSPSLGPSSPLHF. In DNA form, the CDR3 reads TGTGCCAGCAGCCCGAGCCTGGGCCCATCCTCACCCCTCCACTTT.

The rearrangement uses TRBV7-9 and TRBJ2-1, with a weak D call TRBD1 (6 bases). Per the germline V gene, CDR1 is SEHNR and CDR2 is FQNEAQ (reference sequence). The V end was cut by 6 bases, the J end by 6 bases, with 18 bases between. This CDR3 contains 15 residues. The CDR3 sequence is CASSYWVTGFNEQFF. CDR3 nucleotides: TGTGCCAGCAGTTATTGGGTAACAGGGTTCAATGAGCAGTTCTTC.

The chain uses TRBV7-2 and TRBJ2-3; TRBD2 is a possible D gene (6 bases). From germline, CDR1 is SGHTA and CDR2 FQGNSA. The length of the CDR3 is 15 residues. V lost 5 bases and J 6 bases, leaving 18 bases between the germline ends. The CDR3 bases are TGTGCCAGCAGCCCGGGACTCCCAACGGTTGATACGCAGTATTTT. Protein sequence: CASSPGLPTVDTQYF. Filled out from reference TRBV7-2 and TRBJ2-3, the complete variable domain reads GAGVSQSPSNKVTEKGKDVELRCDPISGHTALYWYRQSLGQGLEFLIYFQGNSAPDKSGLPSDRFSAERTGGSVSTLTIQRTQQEDSAVYLCASSPGLPTVDTQYFGPGTRLTVL.

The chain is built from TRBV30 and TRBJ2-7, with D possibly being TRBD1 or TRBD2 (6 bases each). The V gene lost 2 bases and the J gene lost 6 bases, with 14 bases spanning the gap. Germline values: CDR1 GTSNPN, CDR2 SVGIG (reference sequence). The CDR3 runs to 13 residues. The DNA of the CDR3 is TGTGCCTGGAGTAGGGGGACCGGGAGCGAGCAGTACTTC. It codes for CAWSRGTGSEQYF.

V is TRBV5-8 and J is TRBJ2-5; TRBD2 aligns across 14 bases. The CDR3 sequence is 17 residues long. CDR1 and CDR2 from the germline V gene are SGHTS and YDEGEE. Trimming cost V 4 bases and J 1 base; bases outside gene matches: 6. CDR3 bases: TGTGCCAGCAGCGTCGGGACTAGCGGGGGCCTCCAAGAGACCCAGTACTTC. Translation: CASSVGTSGGLQETQYF.

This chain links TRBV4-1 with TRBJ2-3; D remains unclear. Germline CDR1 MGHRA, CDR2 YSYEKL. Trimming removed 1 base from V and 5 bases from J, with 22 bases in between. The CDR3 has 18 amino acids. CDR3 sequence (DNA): TGCGCCAGCAGCCAAGGTCGGGCAGAAGGTTTGGGATTAGATACGCAGTATTTT. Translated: CASSQGRAEGLGLDTQYF.

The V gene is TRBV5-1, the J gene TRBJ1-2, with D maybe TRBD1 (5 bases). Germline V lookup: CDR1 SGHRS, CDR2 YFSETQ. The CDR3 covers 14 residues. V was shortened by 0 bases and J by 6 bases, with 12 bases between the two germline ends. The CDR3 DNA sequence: TGCGCCAGCAGCTTGGTAGCAGGGACCCATGGCTACACCTTC. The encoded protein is CASSLVAGTHGYTF.

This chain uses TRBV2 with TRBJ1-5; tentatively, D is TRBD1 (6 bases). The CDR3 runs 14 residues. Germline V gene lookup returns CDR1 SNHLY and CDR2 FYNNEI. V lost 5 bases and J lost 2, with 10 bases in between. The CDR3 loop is CASSNRVGNQPQHF. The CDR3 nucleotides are TGTGCCAGCAGTAACAGGGTAGGCAATCAGCCCCAGCATTTT.

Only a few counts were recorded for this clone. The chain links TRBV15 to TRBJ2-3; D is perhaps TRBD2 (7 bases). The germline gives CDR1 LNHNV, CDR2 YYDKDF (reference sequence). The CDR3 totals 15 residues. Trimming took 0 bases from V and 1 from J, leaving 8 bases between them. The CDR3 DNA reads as TGTGCCACCAGCAGAGAGGGGGGGCGCACAGATACGCAGTATTTT. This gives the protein CATSREGGRTDTQYF.

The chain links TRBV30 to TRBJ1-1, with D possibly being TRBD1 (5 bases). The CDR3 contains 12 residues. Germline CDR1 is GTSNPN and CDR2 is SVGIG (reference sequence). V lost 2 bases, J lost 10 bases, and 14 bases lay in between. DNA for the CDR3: TGTGCCTGGAGTCAGGGTCCGGTTGGAGCTTTCTTT. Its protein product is CAWSQGPVGAFF.

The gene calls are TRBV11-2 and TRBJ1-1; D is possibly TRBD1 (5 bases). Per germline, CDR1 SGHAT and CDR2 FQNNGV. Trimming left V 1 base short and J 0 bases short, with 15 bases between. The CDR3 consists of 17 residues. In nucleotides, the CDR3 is TGTGCCAGCAGCTTAGCCGGACAAGGTCGGGTGAACACTGAAGCTTTCTTT. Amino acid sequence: CASSLAGQGRVNTEAFF.

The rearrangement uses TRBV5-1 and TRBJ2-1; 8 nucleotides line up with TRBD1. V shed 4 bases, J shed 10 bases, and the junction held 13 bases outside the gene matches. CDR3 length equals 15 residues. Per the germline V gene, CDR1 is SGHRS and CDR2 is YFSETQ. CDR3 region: CASSPDYGQGKEQFF. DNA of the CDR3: TGCGCCAGCAGCCCCGATTACGGACAGGGAAAGGAGCAGTTCTTC.

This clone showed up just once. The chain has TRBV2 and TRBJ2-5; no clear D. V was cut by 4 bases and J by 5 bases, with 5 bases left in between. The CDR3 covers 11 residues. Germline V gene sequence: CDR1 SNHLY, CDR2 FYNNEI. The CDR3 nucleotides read TGTGCCAGCAGTGTGCAGGAGACCCAGTACTTC. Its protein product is CASSVQETQYF.

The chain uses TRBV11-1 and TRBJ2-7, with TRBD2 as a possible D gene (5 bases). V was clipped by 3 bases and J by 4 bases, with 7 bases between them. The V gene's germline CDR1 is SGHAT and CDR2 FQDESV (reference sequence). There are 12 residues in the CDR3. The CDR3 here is CASSFTGYEQYF. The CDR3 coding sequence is TGTGCCAGCAGCTTCACGGGGTACGAGCAGTACTTC.

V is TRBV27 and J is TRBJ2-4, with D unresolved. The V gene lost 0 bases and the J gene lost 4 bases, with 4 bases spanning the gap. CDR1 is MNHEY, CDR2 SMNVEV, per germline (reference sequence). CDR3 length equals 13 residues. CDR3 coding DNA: TGTGCCAGCAGTTTATCCCCGAAAAACATTCAGTACTTC. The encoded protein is CASSLSPKNIQYF.

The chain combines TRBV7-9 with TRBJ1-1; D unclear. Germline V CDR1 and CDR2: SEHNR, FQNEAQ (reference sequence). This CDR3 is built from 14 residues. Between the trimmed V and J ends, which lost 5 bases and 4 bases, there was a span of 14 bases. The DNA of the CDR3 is TGTGCCAGCAGCAGACCGGGCGGTGGCACTGAAGCTTTCTTT. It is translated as CASSRPGGGTEAFF.

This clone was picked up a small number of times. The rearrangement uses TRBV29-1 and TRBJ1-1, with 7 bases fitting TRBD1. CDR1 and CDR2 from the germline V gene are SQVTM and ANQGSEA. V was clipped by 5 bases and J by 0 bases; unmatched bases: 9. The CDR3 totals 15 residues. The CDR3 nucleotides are TGCAGCGTTATGGGGGGACAGACTCTGAACACTGAAGCTTTCTTT. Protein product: CSVMGGQTLNTEAFF.

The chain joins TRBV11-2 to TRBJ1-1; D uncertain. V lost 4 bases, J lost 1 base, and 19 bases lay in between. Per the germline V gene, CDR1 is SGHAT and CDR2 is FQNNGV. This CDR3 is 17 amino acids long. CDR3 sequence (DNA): TGTGCCAGCAGCTGGGGAGGGTTTGGCAGATCGAACACTGAAGCTTTCTTT. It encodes CASSWGGFGRSNTEAFF.